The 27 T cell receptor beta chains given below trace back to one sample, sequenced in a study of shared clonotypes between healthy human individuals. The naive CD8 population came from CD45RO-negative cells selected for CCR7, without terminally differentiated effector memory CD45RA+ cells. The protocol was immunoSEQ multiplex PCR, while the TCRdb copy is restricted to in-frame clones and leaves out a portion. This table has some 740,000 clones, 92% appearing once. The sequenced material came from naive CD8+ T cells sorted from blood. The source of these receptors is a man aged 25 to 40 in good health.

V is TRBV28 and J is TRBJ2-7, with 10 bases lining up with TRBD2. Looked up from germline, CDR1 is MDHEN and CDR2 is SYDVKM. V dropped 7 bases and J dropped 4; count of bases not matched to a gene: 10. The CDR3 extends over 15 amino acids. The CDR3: CASNPEGLATYEQYF. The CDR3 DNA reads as TGTGCCAGCAACCCAGAGGGACTAGCGACTTACGAGCAGTACTTC. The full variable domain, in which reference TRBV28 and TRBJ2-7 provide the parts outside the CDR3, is DVKVTQSSRYLVKRTGEKVFLECVQDMDHENMFWYRQDPGLGLRLIYFSYDVKMKEKGDIPEGYSVSREKKERFSLILESASTNQTSMYLCASNPEGLATYEQYFGPGTRLTVT.

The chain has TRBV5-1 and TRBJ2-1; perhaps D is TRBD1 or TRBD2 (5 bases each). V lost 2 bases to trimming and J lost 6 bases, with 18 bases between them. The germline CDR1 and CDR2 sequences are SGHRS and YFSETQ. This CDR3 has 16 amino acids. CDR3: CASSLEPGRVVNEQFF. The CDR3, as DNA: TGCGCCAGCAGCTTAGAACCGGGACGGGTTGTCAATGAGCAGTTCTTC.

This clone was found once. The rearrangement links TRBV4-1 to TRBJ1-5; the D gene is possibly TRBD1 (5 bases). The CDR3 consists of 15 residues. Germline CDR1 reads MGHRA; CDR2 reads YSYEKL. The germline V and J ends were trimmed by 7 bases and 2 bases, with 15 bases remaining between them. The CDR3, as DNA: TGCGCCAGCACACCGATTGAAGGGGGCAATCAGCCCCAGCATTTT. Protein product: CASTPIEGGNQPQHF.

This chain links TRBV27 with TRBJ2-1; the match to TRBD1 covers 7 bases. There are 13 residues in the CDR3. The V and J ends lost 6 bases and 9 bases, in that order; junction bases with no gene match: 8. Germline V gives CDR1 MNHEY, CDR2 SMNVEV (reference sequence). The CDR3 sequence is CASRITQGSEQFF. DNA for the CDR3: TGTGCCAGCAGAATAACACAGGGGAGTGAGCAGTTCTTC.

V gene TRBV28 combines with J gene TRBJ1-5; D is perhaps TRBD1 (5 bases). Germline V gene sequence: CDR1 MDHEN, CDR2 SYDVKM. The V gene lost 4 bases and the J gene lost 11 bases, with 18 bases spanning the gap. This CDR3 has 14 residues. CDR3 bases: TGTGCCAGCAGTTCGTTAGAGGGACTCCGGACCCAGCATTTT. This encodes CASSSLEGLRTQHF.

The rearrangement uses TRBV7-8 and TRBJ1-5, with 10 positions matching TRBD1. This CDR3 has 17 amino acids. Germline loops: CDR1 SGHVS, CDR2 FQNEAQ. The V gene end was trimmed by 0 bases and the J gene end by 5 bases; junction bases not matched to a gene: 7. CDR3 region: CASSLAATGGSHQPQHF. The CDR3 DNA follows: TGTGCCAGCAGCTTAGCTGCGACAGGGGGCTCCCATCAGCCCCAGCATTTT.

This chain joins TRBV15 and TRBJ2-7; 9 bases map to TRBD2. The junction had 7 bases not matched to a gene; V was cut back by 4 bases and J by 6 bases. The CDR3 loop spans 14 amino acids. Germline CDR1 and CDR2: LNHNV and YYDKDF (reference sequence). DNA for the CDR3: TGTGCCACCAGCAAACTAGCGGGTACATCCGAGCAGTACTTC. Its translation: CATSKLAGTSEQYF. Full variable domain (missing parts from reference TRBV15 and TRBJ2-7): DAMVIQNPRYQVTQFGKPVTLSCSQTLNHNVMYWYQQKSSQAPKLLFHYYDKDFNNEADTPDNFQSRRPNTSFCFLDIRSPGLGDTAMYLCATSKLAGTSEQYFGPGTRLTVT.

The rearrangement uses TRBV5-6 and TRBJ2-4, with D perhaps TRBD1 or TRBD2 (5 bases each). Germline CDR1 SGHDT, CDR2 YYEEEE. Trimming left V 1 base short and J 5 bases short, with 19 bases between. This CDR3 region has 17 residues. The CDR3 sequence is CASSLTPYRDQENIQYF. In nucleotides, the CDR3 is TGTGCCAGCAGCTTGACCCCCTATCGGGACCAAGAAAACATTCAGTACTTC.

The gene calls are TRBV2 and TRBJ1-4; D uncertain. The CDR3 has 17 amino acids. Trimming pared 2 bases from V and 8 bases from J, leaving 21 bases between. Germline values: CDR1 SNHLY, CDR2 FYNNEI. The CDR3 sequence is CASSEKWGEVAVEKLFF. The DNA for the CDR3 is TGTGCCAGCAGTGAAAAATGGGGAGAGGTAGCAGTCGAAAAACTGTTTTTT.

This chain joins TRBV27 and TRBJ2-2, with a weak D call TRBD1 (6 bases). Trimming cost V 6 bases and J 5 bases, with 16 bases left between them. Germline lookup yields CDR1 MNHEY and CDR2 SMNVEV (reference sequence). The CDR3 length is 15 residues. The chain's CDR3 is CASSPRDTATGELFF. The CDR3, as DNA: TGTGCCAGCAGCCCTAGGGACACCGCTACCGGGGAGCTGTTTTTT.

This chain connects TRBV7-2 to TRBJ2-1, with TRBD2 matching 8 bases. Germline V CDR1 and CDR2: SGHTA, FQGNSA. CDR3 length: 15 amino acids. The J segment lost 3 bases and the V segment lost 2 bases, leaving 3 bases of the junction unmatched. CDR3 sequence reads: CASSLTGGRYNEQFF. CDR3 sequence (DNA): TGTGCCAGCAGCTTAACGGGAGGGCGCTACAATGAGCAGTTCTTC.

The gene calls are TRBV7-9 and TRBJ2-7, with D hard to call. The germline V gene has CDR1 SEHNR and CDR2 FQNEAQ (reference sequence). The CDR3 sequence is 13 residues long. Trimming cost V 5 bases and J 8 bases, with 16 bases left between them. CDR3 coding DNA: TGTGCCAGCAGCCAGACGCCCCTTCCCCAGCAGTACTTC. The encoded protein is CASSQTPLPQQYF.

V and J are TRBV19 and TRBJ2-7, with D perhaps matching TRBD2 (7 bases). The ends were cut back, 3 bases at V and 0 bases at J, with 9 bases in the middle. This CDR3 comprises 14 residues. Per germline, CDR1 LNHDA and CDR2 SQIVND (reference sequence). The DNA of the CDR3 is TGTGCCAGTAGTATGGGGGGGCCCTCCTACGAGCAGTACTTC. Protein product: CASSMGGPSYEQYF.

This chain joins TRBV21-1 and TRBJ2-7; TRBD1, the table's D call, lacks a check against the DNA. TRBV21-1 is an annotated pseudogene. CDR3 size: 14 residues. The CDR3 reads CASSMIPNYRVLRF. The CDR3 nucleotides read TGTGCCAGCAGCATGATCCCCAATTACAGGGTCCTTCGGTTC.

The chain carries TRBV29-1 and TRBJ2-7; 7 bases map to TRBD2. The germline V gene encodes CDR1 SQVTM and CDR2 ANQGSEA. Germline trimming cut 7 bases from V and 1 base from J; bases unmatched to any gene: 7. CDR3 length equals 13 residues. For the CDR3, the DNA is TGCAGCGCCGATTTAGCGGGTTCCTACGAGCAGTACTTC. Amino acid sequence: CSADLAGSYEQYF.

Here the CDR3 reads CASSSGQGFVEKLFF. The CDR3 DNA is TGTGCCAGCAGCTCAGGACAGGGCTTTGTTGAAAAACTGTTTTTT. This chain links TRBV5-5 with TRBJ1-4; 8 bases fit TRBD1. V lost 3 bases, J lost 7 bases, and 8 bases stayed unmatched. CDR3 length: 15 residues. Germline lookup yields CDR1 SGHKS and CDR2 YYEKEE (reference sequence).

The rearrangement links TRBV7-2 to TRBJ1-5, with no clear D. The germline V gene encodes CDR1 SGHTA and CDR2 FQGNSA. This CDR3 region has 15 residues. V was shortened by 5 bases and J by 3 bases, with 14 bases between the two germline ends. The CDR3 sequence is CASSPGTASNQPQHF. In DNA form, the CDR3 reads TGTGCCAGCAGCCCCGGAACAGCGTCCAATCAGCCCCAGCATTTT.

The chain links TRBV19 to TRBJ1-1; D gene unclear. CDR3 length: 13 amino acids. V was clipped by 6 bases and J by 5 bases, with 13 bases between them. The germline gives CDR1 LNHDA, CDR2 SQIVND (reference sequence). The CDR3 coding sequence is TGTGCCAGTAGATCGGAGACGGCGACTGAAGCTTTCTTT. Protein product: CASRSETATEAFF.

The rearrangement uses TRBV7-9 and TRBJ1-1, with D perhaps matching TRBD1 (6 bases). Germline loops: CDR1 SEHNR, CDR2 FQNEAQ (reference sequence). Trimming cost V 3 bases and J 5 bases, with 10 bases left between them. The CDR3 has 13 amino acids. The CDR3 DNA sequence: TGTGCCAGCAGCTTTAGGGGGGAGACTGAAGCTTTCTTT. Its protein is CASSFRGETEAFF. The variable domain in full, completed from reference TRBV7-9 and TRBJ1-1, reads DTGVSQNPRHKITKRGQNVTFRCDPISEHNRLYWYRQTLGQGPEFLTYFQNEAQLEKSRLLSDRFSAERPKGSFSTLEIQRTEQGDSAMYLCASSFRGETEAFFGQGTRLTVV.

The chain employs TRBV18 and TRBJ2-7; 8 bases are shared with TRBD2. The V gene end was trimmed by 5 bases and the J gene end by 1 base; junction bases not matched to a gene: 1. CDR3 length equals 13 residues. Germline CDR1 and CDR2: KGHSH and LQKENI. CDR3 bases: TGTGCCAGCTCAACTAGCGGATCCTACGAGCAGTACTTC. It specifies CASSTSGSYEQYF.

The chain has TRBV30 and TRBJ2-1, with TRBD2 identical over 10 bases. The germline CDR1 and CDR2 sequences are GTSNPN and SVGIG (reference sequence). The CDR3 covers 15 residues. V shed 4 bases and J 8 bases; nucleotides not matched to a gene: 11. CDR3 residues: CAWTLGLAEGDEQFF. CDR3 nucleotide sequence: TGTGCCTGGACCCTCGGACTAGCGGAGGGGGATGAGCAGTTCTTC.

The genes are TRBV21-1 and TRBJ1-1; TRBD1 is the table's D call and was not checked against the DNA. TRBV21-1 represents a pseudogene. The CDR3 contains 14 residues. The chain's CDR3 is CASSSPGATSEAFF. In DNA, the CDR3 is TGTGCCAGCAGCTCGCCTGGGGCAACTTCTGAAGCTTTCTTT.

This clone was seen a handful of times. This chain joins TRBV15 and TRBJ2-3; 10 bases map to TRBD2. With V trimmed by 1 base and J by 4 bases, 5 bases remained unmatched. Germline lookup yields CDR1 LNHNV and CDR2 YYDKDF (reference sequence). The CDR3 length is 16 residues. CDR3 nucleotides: TGTGCCACCAGCAGAGGGAGAGCGGGAGGGCCAGATACGCAGTATTTT. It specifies CATSRGRAGGPDTQYF.

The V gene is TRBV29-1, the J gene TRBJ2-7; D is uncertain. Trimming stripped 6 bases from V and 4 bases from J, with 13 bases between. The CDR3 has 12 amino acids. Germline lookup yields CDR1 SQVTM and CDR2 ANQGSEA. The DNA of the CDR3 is TGCAGCGTCCATTCCACGGAGTACGAGCAGTACTTC. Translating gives CSVHSTEYEQYF.

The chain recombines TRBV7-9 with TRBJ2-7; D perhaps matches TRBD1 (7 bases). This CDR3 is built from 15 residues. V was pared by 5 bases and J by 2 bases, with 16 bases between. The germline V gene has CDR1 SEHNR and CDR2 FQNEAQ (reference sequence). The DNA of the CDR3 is TGTGCCAGCAGCCCCACTGGGGGGACAGCCTACGAGCAGTACTTC. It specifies CASSPTGGTAYEQYF.

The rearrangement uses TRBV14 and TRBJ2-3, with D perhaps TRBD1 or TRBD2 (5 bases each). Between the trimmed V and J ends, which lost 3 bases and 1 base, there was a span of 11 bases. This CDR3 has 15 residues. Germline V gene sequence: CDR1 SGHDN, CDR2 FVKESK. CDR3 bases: TGTGCCAGCAGCCACGGGATGGGGGGCACAGATACGCAGTATTTT. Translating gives CASSHGMGGTDTQYF.

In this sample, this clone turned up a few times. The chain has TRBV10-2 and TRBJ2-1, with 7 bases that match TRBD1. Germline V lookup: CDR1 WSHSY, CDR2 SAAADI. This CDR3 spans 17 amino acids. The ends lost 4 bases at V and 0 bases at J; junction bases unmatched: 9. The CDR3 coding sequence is TGCGCCAGCAGTGTAGGGGAGACAGGGACCTCCTACAATGAGCAGTTCTTC. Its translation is CASSVGETGTSYNEQFF.